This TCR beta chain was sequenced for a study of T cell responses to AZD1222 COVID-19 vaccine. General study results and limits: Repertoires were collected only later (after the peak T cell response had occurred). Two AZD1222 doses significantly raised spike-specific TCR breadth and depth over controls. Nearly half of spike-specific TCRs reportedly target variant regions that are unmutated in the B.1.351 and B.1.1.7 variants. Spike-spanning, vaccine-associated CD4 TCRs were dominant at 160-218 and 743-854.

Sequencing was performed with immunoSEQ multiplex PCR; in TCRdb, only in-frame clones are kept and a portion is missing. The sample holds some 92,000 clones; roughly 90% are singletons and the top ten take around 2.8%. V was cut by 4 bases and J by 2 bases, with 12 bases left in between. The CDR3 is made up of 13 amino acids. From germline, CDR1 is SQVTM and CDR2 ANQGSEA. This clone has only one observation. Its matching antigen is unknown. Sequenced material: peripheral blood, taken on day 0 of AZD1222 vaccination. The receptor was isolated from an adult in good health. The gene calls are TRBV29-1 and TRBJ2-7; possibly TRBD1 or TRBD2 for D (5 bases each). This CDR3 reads CSVVGTVTYEQYF. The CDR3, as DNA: TGCAGCGTTGTAGGGACGGTAACCTACGAGCAGTACTTC.